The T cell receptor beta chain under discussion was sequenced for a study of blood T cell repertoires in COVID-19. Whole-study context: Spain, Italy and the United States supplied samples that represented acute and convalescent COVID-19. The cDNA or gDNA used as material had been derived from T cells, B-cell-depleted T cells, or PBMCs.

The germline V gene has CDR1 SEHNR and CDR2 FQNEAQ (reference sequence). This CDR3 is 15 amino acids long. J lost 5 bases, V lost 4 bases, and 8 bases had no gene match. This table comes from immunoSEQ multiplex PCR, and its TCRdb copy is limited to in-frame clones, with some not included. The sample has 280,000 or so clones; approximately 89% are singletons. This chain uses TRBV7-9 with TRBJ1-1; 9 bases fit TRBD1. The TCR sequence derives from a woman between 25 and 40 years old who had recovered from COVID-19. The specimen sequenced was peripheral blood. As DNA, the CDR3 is TGTGCCAGCAGCTCGGGGACAGGGTTGGGTACTGAAGCTTTCTTT. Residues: CASSSGTGLGTEAFF.